This TCR beta chain was obtained from a study of beta chain features in type 1 diabetes. The authors reverse transcribed all of the isolated RNA, so sequencing captured expressed TCRB transcripts. Sequenced by immunoSEQ multiplex PCR; TCRdb stores in-frame clones only, minus some. The top ten hold 0.044% of the sample, which has roughly 380,000 clones, 15% to 20% seen once. The sequence was obtained from a woman younger than 30 in good health. The specimen was naive CD4+ T cells from blood.

For the CDR3, the DNA is TGCGCCTCGGGTTCTCAGGGGCGGCAGTTCTTC. Translating gives CASGSQGRQFF. The J gene is TRBJ2-1, the V gene TRBV20-1, with D possibly being TRBD1 (6 bases). CDR1 DFQATT and CDR2 SNEGSKA come from the germline V gene (reference sequence). The CDR3 loop spans 11 amino acids.